This T cell receptor beta chain is drawn from a study of blood T cells in healthy people across ages (dated by TCRdb to the mid-2010s). Notes on the research overall: In model experiments, template switching captured about one uniquely barcoded TCR beta cDNA molecule for every two T cells. Four age groups were formed from the donors: young (average about 16 years), middle-aged (approximately 40), aged (approximately 60) and long-lived (around 80). Donors of different ages were randomly distributed across sequencing lanes to avoid experimental bias. Two additional independent replicas of 1 million unique cDNA reads from the same blood draw were analyzed for two donors (one aged 18 to 29 and one aged 80 or older). The study measured age-related changes in TCR beta repertoire diversity using deep sequencing normalized with unique cDNA molecular identifiers.

The library was produced with 5' RACE. The sequencer listed for this sample is Illumina HiSeq 2500. A second 7 to 11 cycle PCR used a sample-barcoded 5' primer and a J-beta primer mix. A template-switch 5' adaptor carrying 12 random nucleotides introduced a unique molecular identifier onto each TCR beta cDNA molecule. Each sample yielded at least 2.5 million CDR3-containing paired-end reads. The Mint cDNA synthesis kit, primed by a TRBC-specific oligonucleotide, was used to synthesize first-strand cDNA from all RNA. Following uracil-DNA glycosylase treatment, a first 18-cycle PCR with universal primers M1SS and BC2_uni_R was performed on all cDNA. In the authors' own workflow: For normalization, 1 million high-quality reads, each with a distinct molecular identifier, were randomly selected from each sample. Instead of being binned into consensus sequences, reads with shared molecular identifiers were discarded. MiTCR, run with a Q25 quality threshold and the strictest error-elimination algorithm, handled CDR3 identification, clonotype clustering and error correction. A nonparametric unseen species model with Euler transformation was used to estimate lower-bound total TCR beta diversity. TCRdb reworked the public reads: Q25 trimming with fastp, MiXCR clone assembly, productive beta chains retained. Rows merge per CDR3 protein into single entries with the most common DNA and genes. The V and J calls here are based on TCRdb, not the publication. For this sample there are 800,000 or so distinct CDR3 sequences; about 45% appear just once. The ten largest make up roughly 18% of the sample.

Worth noting for this clonotype: What this receptor recognizes is not known. Base qualities are not at hand, and no much larger clone is one base apart.

The donors were roughly 40 Caucasian individuals from Russia, aged roughly 6 to 100 years, who were systemically healthy. Each donor gave 8 to 10 milliliters of peripheral blood, drawn into EDTA-treated Vacutainer tubes. Ficoll-Paque density-gradient centrifugation was used to isolate PBMCs, with at least 7 million per sample. Total RNA was extracted from PBMCs with Trizol reagent, with at least 5.5 micrograms obtained per sample. For every donor, an aliquot of PBMCs went through flow cytometry to measure the percentages of naive CD45RAhigh/CD27high T cells. CDR1 SGHTA and CDR2 FQGNSA were looked up in the germline V gene. Trimming costs V 5 bases and J 6 bases, and their ends lie 14 bases apart. The CDR3 starts with the cysteine, ends with the phenylalanine, and has 15 residues. Solely the CDR3 DNA is kept, with 45 bases framed from the first base. Study-level results and caveats: The long-lived group showed more naive CD4+ T cells, fewer expanded clones and increased TCR diversity than the aged group, suggesting age selection. Since profiling was done on bulk unsorted PBMCs, naive and antigen-experienced compartments could not be conclusively compared. Total diversity estimates from one million sequenced T cells were considered lower bounds and underestimates. As age increased, observed TCR beta diversity per million T cells dropped in a roughly linear way, and a significant reduction was already evident by age 40. There was a strong correlation between observed TCR beta diversity and the percentage of naive T cells measured by flow cytometry. Because donor CMV infection status was unknown, age-related changes in expanded clonotypes were potentially confounded.

The specimen was blood. The sequence joins TRBV7-2 to TRBJ1-6; tentative D gene TRBD1, with 6 bases matching. The sequence was collected from a man aged 80 or over in good health. Here is the DNA: TGTGCCAGCAGCCCTCAGGGGCAGAGTAATTCACCCCTCCACTTT. Its protein is CASSPQGQSNSPLHF.